Listed here are 30 T cell receptor beta chains from one sample, sequenced in a study. TCRdb independently ran MiXCR on the 5' RACE reads; one entry per CDR3 protein. The sample has 30,000 or so distinct CDR3 sequences, roughly a quarter seen once. The source material was memory CD4+ T cells sorted from blood. Subset reported: memory CD4+ T cells, CD4+CD45RO+CD25-. These receptors originate from a female donor with breast cancer.

In its sample, this clonotype was seen a few times. The chain employs TRBV15 and TRBJ2-7; D uncertain. Germline CDR1 LNHNV, CDR2 YYDKDF (reference sequence). Trimming pared 0 bases from V and 2 bases from J, leaving 5 bases between. This CDR3 spans 13 amino acids. The CDR3 region is CATSRDPTYEQYF. CDR3 DNA sequence: TGTGCCACCAGCAGAGACCCCACCTACGAGCAGTACTTC.

As to this clonotype: Compared with germline, one end of the junction differs, possibly owing to a read error. The rearrangement uses TRBV7-2 and TRBJ1-4; possible D gene TRBD1, 6 bases. The CDR3 consists of 14 residues. Germline lookup yields CDR1 SGHTA and CDR2 FQGNSA. CDR3 DNA: TGTGTCAGCAGCTACGGGGGGCGCGGTGAAAAACTGTTTTTT. Translated: CVSSYGGRGEKLFF.

This chain connects TRBV5-1 to TRBJ2-7, with no clear D. CDR1 is SGHRS, CDR2 YFSETQ, per germline. CDR3 length: 12 residues. The V gene lost 7 bases and the J gene lost 3 bases, with 11 bases spanning the gap. The CDR3 DNA follows: TGCGCCAGCCGCACAGAAAACTACGAGCAGTACTTC. Its protein is CASRTENYEQYF.

The V gene is TRBV4-1, the J gene TRBJ2-1; no reliable D call. Germline CDR1 and CDR2: MGHRA and YSYEKL. The CDR3 loop spans 16 amino acids. V shed 0 bases and J shed 8 bases, with 17 bases lying between them. This CDR3 is CASSQDLTGKGDEQFF. The CDR3 region has the DNA TGCGCCAGCAGCCAAGATCTGACTGGAAAGGGCGATGAGCAGTTCTTC.

About this clonotype itself: With a much larger clone just one base away, this may be a read error. J is TRBJ2-6 and V is TRBV7-3, with D tentatively TRBD2 (5 bases). This CDR3 is 16 amino acids long. The ends were cut back, 6 bases at V and 0 bases at J, with 12 bases in the middle. From germline, CDR1 is SGHTA and CDR2 FQGTGA. CDR3 DNA: TGTGCCAGCAGAGAGGACTTGCCCTCTGGGGCCAACGTCCTGACTTTC. It is translated as CASREDLPSGANVLTF.

Points on this clonotype: A much larger clone differs by one base, so this may be a read error. The chain carries TRBV5-5 and TRBJ1-5; D ambiguous. Looked up from germline, CDR1 is SGHKS and CDR2 is YYEKEE (reference sequence). V lost 0 bases and J lost 9, with 7 bases in between. This CDR3 region has 12 residues. The CDR3 loop is CASSLDARPQHF. CDR3 DNA: TGTGCCAGCAGCTTGGATGCTCGGCCCCAGCATTTT. The variable domain in full, with the rest retrieved from reference TRBV5-5 and TRBJ1-5, is DAGVTQSPTHLIKTRGQQVTLRCSPISGHKSVSWYQQVLGQGPQFIFQYYEKEERGRGNFPDRFSARQFPNYSSELNVNALLLGDSALYLCASSLDARPQHFGDGTRLSIL.

This clonotype has a handful of counts. The chain is built from TRBV7-3 and TRBJ2-2, with D perhaps matching TRBD2 (5 bases). Trimming cost V 0 bases and J 0 bases, with 5 bases left between them. The CDR3 is 15 amino acids. Germline V gene data show CDR1 as SGHTA and CDR2 as FQGTGA. In DNA form, the CDR3 reads TGTGCCAGCAGCTTAACTAGCGCGAACACCGGGGAGCTGTTTTTT. This sequence encodes CASSLTSANTGELFF.

This clonotype turned up a few times. The CDR3 DNA is TGCAGTGCTATAGGGGCTAGCAATCAGCCCCAGCATTTT. The encoded protein is CSAIGASNQPQHF. This chain links TRBV20-1 with TRBJ1-5, with a possible D match to TRBD1 (5 bases). The germline V gene encodes CDR1 DFQATT and CDR2 SNEGSKA (reference sequence). The CDR3 consists of 13 residues. Trimming removed 4 bases at V and 0 bases at J, with 7 bases between.

This clonotype came up many times. The chain is built from TRBV27 and TRBJ2-7, with TRBD2 as a possible D gene (6 bases). V lost 3 bases and J 3 bases, leaving 12 bases between the germline ends. Germline lookup yields CDR1 MNHEY and CDR2 SMNVEV (reference sequence). The CDR3 is 14 residues long. CDR3 DNA sequence: TGTGCCAGCAGTTTGCGGGACCGAATCTACGAGCAGTACTTC. Its protein product is CASSLRDRIYEQYF.

The V and J genes are TRBV4-1 and TRBJ1-5; D ambiguous. This CDR3 is built from 14 residues. CDR1 is MGHRA, CDR2 YSYEKL, per germline. With 1 base removed from V and 0 bases from J, the gap between germline ends came to 4 bases. CDR3 amino acids: CASSQGYSNQPQHF. CDR3 bases: TGCGCCAGCAGCCAAGGCTATAGCAATCAGCCCCAGCATTTT.

This clonotype was observed a handful of times. The J gene is TRBJ2-5, the V gene TRBV12-3 or TRBV12-4; 7 positions match TRBD1. After removal of 3 bases from V and 4 bases from J, the junction contained 2 bases not matched to a gene. This CDR3 comprises 13 residues. The DNA of the CDR3 is TGTGCCAGCAGTTTGGGGACAGTAGAGACCCAGTACTTC. Translating gives CASSLGTVETQYF.

This clonotype has just a few counts. V usage is TRBV9 and J usage is TRBJ1-4; the match to TRBD1 covers 7 bases. This CDR3 has 14 residues. Germline V gene lookup returns CDR1 SGDLS and CDR2 YYNGEE. With V trimmed by 4 bases and J by 8 bases, 8 bases remained unmatched. DNA of the CDR3: TGTGCCAGCAGCCCGGACGGGACAGTCGAAAAACTGTTTTTT. Protein sequence: CASSPDGTVEKLFF.

This clonotype was seen a handful of times. This chain joins TRBV5-4 and TRBJ2-5; D not resolved. Germline CDR1 reads SGHNT; CDR2 reads YYREEE (reference sequence). Trimming took 3 bases from V and 5 from J, leaving 14 bases between them. CDR3 length: 14 amino acids. The CDR3 region is CASSSYSNGETQYF. The CDR3 DNA reads as TGTGCCAGCAGCTCATACTCGAATGGGGAGACCCAGTACTTC. Combining the CDR3 with reference TRBV5-4 and TRBJ2-5 gives the whole variable domain ETGVTQSPTHLIKTRGQQVTLRCSSQSGHNTVSWYQQALGQGPQFIFQYYREEENGRGNFPPRFSGLQFPNYSSELNVNALELDDSALYLCASSSYSNGETQYFGPGTRLLVL.

This clonotype showed up just a few times. The rearrangement joins TRBV7-2 to TRBJ2-7; 10 bases line up with TRBD2. The V gene's germline CDR1 is SGHTA and CDR2 FQGNSA. The CDR3 is made up of 14 amino acids. V shed 5 bases, J shed 4 bases, and the junction held 5 bases outside the gene matches. The CDR3 loop is CASSLLAGRYEQYF. In DNA form, the CDR3 reads TGTGCCAGCAGCCTACTAGCGGGAAGATACGAGCAGTACTTC.

This clonotype occurred a few times. The V gene is TRBV15, the J gene TRBJ2-7, with D tentatively TRBD2 (5 bases). Germline V gene data show CDR1 as LNHNV and CDR2 as YYDKDF (reference sequence). This CDR3 is 14 amino acids long. V was trimmed by 1 base and J by 1 base, leaving 8 bases between them. As DNA, the CDR3 is TGTGCCACCAGCAGAGTTGTAGCGTCCTACGAGCAGTACTTC. It specifies CATSRVVASYEQYF.

This clonotype showed up just once. A much bigger clone sits one base away, suggesting this may be a read error. The rearrangement links TRBV5-4 to TRBJ1-2; a possible D gene is TRBD1 (6 bases). CDR1 SGHNT and CDR2 YYREEE come from the germline V gene (reference sequence). The V end lost 9 bases, the J end lost 6 bases, and 24 bases lay between the germline ends. The CDR3 runs 15 residues. The CDR3 DNA reads TGTGCCAACATAGACCAGGGGATCGGAAGGGATGGCTACACCTTC. The encoded protein is CANIDQGIGRDGYTF. The variable domain in full, completed from reference TRBV5-4 and TRBJ1-2, reads ETGVTQSPTHLIKTRGQQVTLRCSSQSGHNTVSWYQQALGQGPQFIFQYYREEENGRGNFPPRFSGLQFPNYSSELNVNALELDDSALYLCANIDQGIGRDGYTFGSGTRLTVV.

This clonotype showed up many times. The chain links TRBV20-1 to TRBJ2-1, with 8 bases identical to TRBD1. The V gene end was trimmed by 1 base and the J gene end by 8 bases; junction bases not matched to a gene: 7. Germline loops: CDR1 DFQATT, CDR2 SNEGSKA (reference sequence). This CDR3 spans 14 amino acids. The DNA for the CDR3 is TGCAGTGCTAGAGTAACAGGGGGTCTTTATGAGCAGTTCTTC. Encoded protein: CSARVTGGLYEQFF.

About this clonotype itself: Being one base from a much bigger clone, this may be a read error. The genes are TRBV6-6 and TRBJ2-1, with D possibly TRBD2 on 6 matching bases. CDR1 is MNHNY and CDR2 is SVGAGI in the germline V gene (reference sequence). The CDR3 spans 14 residues. Trimming removed 0 bases from V and 5 bases from J, with 8 bases in between. This CDR3 is CASSYSEGNNEQFF. CDR3 bases: TGTGCCAGCAGTTACTCGGAGGGGAACAATGAGCAGTTCTTC.

There are a few counts of this clonotype. The chain uses TRBV9 and TRBJ2-3, with D unresolved. Trimming removed 0 bases at V and 5 bases at J, with 10 bases between. Germline CDR1 and CDR2: SGDLS and YYNGEE. CDR3 size: 14 residues. The CDR3 spells CASSVDRILDTQYF. In DNA form, the CDR3 reads TGTGCCAGCAGCGTAGATCGGATTCTAGATACGCAGTATTTT.

This sequence joins TRBV10-3 and TRBJ1-5; D unresolved. The length of the CDR3 is 13 residues. Trimming pared 5 bases from V and 11 bases from J, leaving 16 bases between. Germline CDR1 is ENHRY and CDR2 is SYGVKD. The CDR3 nucleotides read TGTGCCATCAGTAGGCAGGATGGGGAAACCCAGCATTTT. Its translation: CAISRQDGETQHF.

The table lists this clonotype with a few counts. This chain links TRBV19 with TRBJ1-5, with D perhaps matching TRBD1 (5 bases). Germline CDR1 LNHDA, CDR2 SQIVND (reference sequence). V lost 4 bases to trimming and J lost 0 bases, with 13 bases between them. The CDR3 covers 16 residues. The CDR3 nucleotides are TGTGCCAGTAGTACCGTCAGGGACGGTAGCAATCAGCCCCAGCATTTT. This encodes CASSTVRDGSNQPQHF.

The sample holds many counts of this clonotype. The chain has TRBV28 and TRBJ2-7, with a weak D call TRBD1 (8 bases). CDR1 is MDHEN and CDR2 is SYDVKM in the germline V gene. V was pared by 4 bases and J by 3 bases, with 16 bases between. The CDR3 contains 15 residues. The CDR3 region has the DNA TGTGCCAGCAGTTCAAGACAGGGGAGGGACTACGAGCAGTACTTC. Encoded protein: CASSSRQGRDYEQYF.

This clonotype was seen repeatedly, ten times or more. The CDR3 loop reads CASSSTPGYTNEKLFF. CDR3 nucleotides: TGTGCCAGCAGCTCGACCCCAGGGTACACTAATGAAAAACTGTTTTTT. This sequence joins TRBV7-8 and TRBJ1-4, with D maybe TRBD1 (5 bases). The ends were cut back, 4 bases at V and 2 bases at J, with 14 bases in the middle. CDR3 length: 16 amino acids. Germline values: CDR1 SGHVS, CDR2 FQNEAQ.

This rearrangement joins TRBV12-3 or TRBV12-4 to TRBJ1-2; D gene uncertain. V was shortened by 1 base and J by 7 bases, with 13 bases between the two germline ends. This CDR3 spans 14 amino acids. The CDR3 DNA reads TGTGCCAGCAGTTTAGGTAGGGAAGGTGGTGGCTACACCTTC. Translating it yields CASSLGREGGGYTF.

The J gene is TRBJ1-5, the V gene TRBV2; 9 bases are shared with TRBD1. Unmatched junction bases numbered 14, after V lost 8 bases and J lost 6 bases. The CDR3 extends over 16 amino acids. Germline CDR1 reads SNHLY; CDR2 reads FYNNEI. The CDR3 loop reads CASETGGRGIGQPQHF. The CDR3 DNA follows: TGTGCCAGCGAGACAGGGGGACGGGGGATCGGTCAGCCCCAGCATTTT.

The chain links TRBV5-1 to TRBJ1-3; no definite D call. Per germline, CDR1 SGHRS and CDR2 YFSETQ. The CDR3 length is 14 residues. Trimming took 5 bases from V and 0 from J, leaving 9 bases between them. Here the CDR3 reads CASRDAGSGNTIYF. CDR3 sequence (DNA): TGCGCCAGCAGGGACGCGGGCTCTGGAAACACCATATATTTT.

This clonotype was found a few times. This sequence joins TRBV18 and TRBJ2-3; TRBD1 might be the D (6 bases). There are 17 residues in the CDR3. Germline V gene data show CDR1 as KGHSH and CDR2 as LQKENI. The V end was cut by 0 bases, the J end by 2 bases, with 15 bases between. The CDR3 region is CASSPPRTAIVTDTQYF. CDR3 nucleotide sequence: TGTGCCAGCTCACCACCGAGGACAGCGATCGTCACAGATACGCAGTATTTT.

This clonotype turned up a few times. This chain joins TRBV27 and TRBJ2-4; a weak D match, TRBD2 (6 bases). CDR3 length: 15 amino acids. V was cut by 5 bases and J by 6 bases, with 17 bases left in between. The germline gives CDR1 MNHEY, CDR2 SMNVEV (reference sequence). The CDR3: CASSPASAWGNIQYF. The CDR3 bases are TGTGCCAGCAGTCCAGCTAGCGCATGGGGAAACATTCAGTACTTC.

Notes on this clonotype: This clone may be a read error of a much larger clone one base away. The chain employs TRBV27 and TRBJ2-7; TRBD2 matches at 11 bases. The V and J ends lost 5 bases and 13 bases, in that order; junction bases with no gene match: 10. The CDR3 is 13 residues long. CDR1 is MNHEY, CDR2 SMNVEV, per germline (reference sequence). The CDR3 is CASSGLAGGERYF. The CDR3 region has the DNA TGTGCCAGCAGTGGATTAGCGGGGGGGGAGCGTTACTTC.

The chain joins TRBV4-3 to TRBJ2-2, with D unresolved. V was clipped by 0 bases and J by 7 bases, with 18 bases between them. Germline CDR1 is LGHNA and CDR2 is YSLEER. CDR3 length: 17 amino acids. CDR3 sequence reads: CASSQEPLGQTSGELFF. Here the CDR3 DNA reads TGCGCCAGCAGCCAAGAACCGCTCGGGCAAACGAGCGGGGAGCTGTTTTTT.